A single sample gave rise to the 10 T cell receptor beta chains below, sequenced in a study of somatic mutations in cytotoxic T cells in rheumatoid arthritis. Sequencing was performed with immunoSEQ multiplex PCR; in TCRdb, only in-frame clones are kept and a portion is missing. The data contain around 29,000 clones, around four fifths of them singletons. Sequencing was performed on CD8+ T cells sorted from blood. Every receptor here comes from an adult with rheumatoid arthritis.

The chain employs TRBV11-3 and TRBJ1-1; D is uncertain. Trimming removed 1 base from V and 8 bases from J, with 8 bases in between. The CDR3 spans 12 residues. The V gene's germline CDR1 is SGHNT and CDR2 YENEEA. CDR3 amino acids: CASSLVPLEAFF. DNA of the CDR3: TGTGCCAGCAGCTTAGTTCCCCTCGAAGCTTTCTTT.

V is TRBV6-4 and J is TRBJ2-1; D possibly corresponds to TRBD2 (6 bases). The CDR3 totals 13 residues. Germline lookup yields CDR1 MRHNA and CDR2 SNTAGT. Trimming took off 4 bases at V and 7 bases at J, with 11 bases between the two ends. CDR3 sequence reads: CASSVSSDNEQFF. The CDR3 DNA reads as TGTGCCAGCAGTGTGTCTAGCGATAATGAGCAGTTCTTC.

The V call is TRBV4-3, the J call TRBJ1-4; D not resolved. The CDR3 runs to 14 residues. Germline V gene lookup returns CDR1 LGHNA and CDR2 YSLEER. V lost 4 bases, J lost 4 bases, and 10 bases lay in between. CDR3 coding DNA: TGCGCCAGCAGCCGTCGGGAGCGTAATGAAAAACTGTTTTTT. Protein sequence: CASSRRERNEKLFF.

This chain uses TRBV2 with TRBJ1-3; D gene uncertain. The CDR3 is 15 amino acids. V was shortened by 1 base and J by 0 bases, with 7 bases between the two germline ends. Germline V gene sequence: CDR1 SNHLY, CDR2 FYNNEI. CDR3 DNA: TGTGCCAGCAGTGAAGGGCGGAGCTCTGGAAACACCATATATTTT. Translation gives CASSEGRSSGNTIYF.

In this sample, this clone turned up a few times. This chain connects TRBV7-9 to TRBJ1-4; D may be TRBD1 (6 bases). CDR3 length: 16 amino acids. Per the germline V gene, CDR1 is SEHNR and CDR2 is FQNEAQ (reference sequence). Trimming shortened V by 5 bases and J by 2 bases, and 15 bases separated the two germline ends. The CDR3 nucleotides are TGTGCCAGCAGCCAACTCAGGACAGTCACTAATGAAAAACTGTTTTTT. Protein: CASSQLRTVTNEKLFF.

The V gene is TRBV11-2, the J gene TRBJ2-6; weak D call: TRBD2 (5 bases). The CDR3 is 18 amino acids. Germline-derived CDR1 and CDR2 are SGHAT and FQNNGV. Trimming left V 1 base short and J 0 bases short, with 13 bases between. CDR3 DNA sequence: TGTGCCAGCAGCTTAGTGGCGTATGGAGGCTCTGGGGCCAACGTCCTGACTTTC. Its protein is CASSLVAYGGSGANVLTF.

J is TRBJ1-1 and V is TRBV5-4; the D is unclear. The germline V gene encodes CDR1 SGHNT and CDR2 YYREEE (reference sequence). Trimming left V 0 bases short and J 0 bases short, with 6 bases between. This CDR3 is built from 14 residues. The CDR3 spells CASSLGVMNTEAFF. CDR3 in DNA: TGTGCCAGCAGCTTGGGGGTGATGAACACTGAAGCTTTCTTT.

The V gene is TRBV7-9, the J gene TRBJ1-1; D is perhaps TRBD1 (6 bases). Deletions cut 4 bases from V and 1 base from J, with 13 bases between. CDR1 and CDR2 from the germline V gene are SEHNR and FQNEAQ (reference sequence). The CDR3 runs to 15 residues. The CDR3 DNA follows: TGTGCCAGCAGCTCCGGACAGAAGAGGAACACTGAAGCTTTCTTT. It is translated as CASSSGQKRNTEAFF.

The chain has TRBV28 and TRBJ1-1; D gene uncertain. With 6 bases removed from V and 4 bases from J, the gap between germline ends came to 15 bases. This CDR3 contains 14 residues. In germline, CDR1 is MDHEN, CDR2 SYDVKM. CDR3 in DNA: TGTGCCAGCAGGGTAGAAAGGGTGGTCACTGAAGCTTTCTTT. It specifies CASRVERVVTEAFF.

This chain connects TRBV10-3 to TRBJ2-1; 9 bases map to TRBD1. J was trimmed by 7 bases and V by 0 bases; bases with no gene match: 4. CDR3 size: 15 residues. Germline-derived CDR1 and CDR2 are ENHRY and SYGVKD. The CDR3 sequence is CAISESGTGWNEQFF. The CDR3 bases are TGTGCCATCAGTGAGTCCGGGACAGGGTGGAATGAGCAGTTCTTC.